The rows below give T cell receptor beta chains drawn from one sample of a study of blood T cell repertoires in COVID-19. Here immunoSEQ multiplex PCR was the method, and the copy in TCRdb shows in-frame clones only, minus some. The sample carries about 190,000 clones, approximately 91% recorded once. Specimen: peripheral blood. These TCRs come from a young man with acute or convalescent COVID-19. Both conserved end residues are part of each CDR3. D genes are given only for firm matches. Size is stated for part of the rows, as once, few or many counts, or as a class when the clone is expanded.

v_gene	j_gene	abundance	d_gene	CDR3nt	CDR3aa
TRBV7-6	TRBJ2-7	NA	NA	TGTGCCAGCAGCTCTCTAGTCTCCGAGCAGTACTTC	CASSSLVSEQYF
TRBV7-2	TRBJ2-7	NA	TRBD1	TGTGCCAGCAGCTCCACCCCCCGGGCAGGGGGCGAGCAGTACTTC	CASSSTPRAGGEQYF
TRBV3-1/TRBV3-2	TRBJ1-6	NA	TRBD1	TGTGCCAGCAGCCAAAGGGACAGCGGGAATTCACCCCTCCACTTT	CASSQRDSGNSPLHF
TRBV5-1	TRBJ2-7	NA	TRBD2	TGCGCCAGCAGCTTTAGCAGCGGGGGGACCTACGAGCAGTACTTC	CASSFSSGGTYEQYF
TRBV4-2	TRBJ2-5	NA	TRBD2	TGTGCCAGCAGCCAAGAGTGGTCCAGCGGGAGGAAACAAGAGACCCAGTACTTC	CASSQEWSSGRKQETQYF
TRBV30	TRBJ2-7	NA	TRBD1	TGTGCCTGGCAAGCGGGACAGGGTTTCTACGAGCAGTACTTC	CAWQAGQGFYEQYF
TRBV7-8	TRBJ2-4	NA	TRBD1	TGTGCCAGCAGCTTAAGGGGTAACCCGGGACAGGGTATCAAAAACATTCAGTACTTC	CASSLRGNPGQGIKNIQYF
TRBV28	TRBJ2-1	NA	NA	TGTGCCAGCAGCTCCGTGCGGCTGTATCAGTTCTTC	CASSSVRLYQFF
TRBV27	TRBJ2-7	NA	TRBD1	TGTGCCAGCAGTTTGACAGGGGAGGCCTCCGGTTACGAGCAGTACTTC	CASSLTGEASGYEQYF
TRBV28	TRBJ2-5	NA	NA	TGTGCCAGCACCCCTTCTGGGCTAAAAGAGACCCAGTACTTC	CASTPSGLKETQYF
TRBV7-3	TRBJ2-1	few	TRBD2	TGTGCCAGCAGCCCACATCGGGGTAGCGGGGACTACAATGAGCAGTTCTTC	CASSPHRGSGDYNEQFF
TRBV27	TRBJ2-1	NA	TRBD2	TGTGCCAGCAGTTTAATAGCGGGAGGTAGCAATGAGCAGTTCTTC	CASSLIAGGSNEQFF
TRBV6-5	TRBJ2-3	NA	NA	TGTGCCAGCAGAATCCAGTACTCAGGCGATACGCAGTATTTT	CASRIQYSGDTQYF
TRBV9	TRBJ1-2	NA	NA	TGTGCCAGCACCCCCCTTACTAACTATGGCTACACCTTC	CASTPLTNYGYTF
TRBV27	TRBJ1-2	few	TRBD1	TGTGCCAGCAGTTTAATTACAGGGGGCTCTAACTATGGCTACACCTTC	CASSLITGGSNYGYTF
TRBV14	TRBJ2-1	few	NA	TGTGCCAGCAGCCAAGATGCAGGGGCCCTGCTCAACAATGAGCAGTTCTTC	CASSQDAGALLNNEQFF